The following is a T cell receptor beta chain sequence with its context. Its antigen remains unknown. The CDR3 contains 15 residues. CDR1 DFQATT and CDR2 SNEGSKA come from the germline V gene (reference sequence). V shed 6 bases and J shed 0 bases, with 16 bases lying between them. It was the library that attached unique molecular identifiers to individual cDNA molecules. TCRdb fed the RACE reads into MiXCR, producing one record per CDR3 protein. This sample has about 120,000 distinct CDR3 sequences, with less than 15% found just once. Specified time point: pre-sensitization, week 0. The treatment was: therapeutic diphenylcyclopropenone sensitization with weekly scalp DPC. The sample belongs to a study of human T cells and chemical hapten exposure. Whole-study results and caveats: In comparison with controls, expanded TCRs gave rise to a significantly larger number of large CDR3 similarity clusters.

This sequence was found in a woman aged 18-29 years with alopecia areata. Some clones in this sample may be carry-over from other donors' samples. Sequences were derived from whole blood, sampled in connection with sensitization to the hapten diphenylcyclopropenone (DPC). The V call is TRBV20-1, the J call TRBJ2-3; a weak D match, TRBD1 (5 bases). CDR3 region: CSAPWGGASTDTQYF. CDR3 bases: TGCAGTGCCCCATGGGGTGGGGCTAGCACAGATACGCAGTATTTT.